One sample yielded the 23 T cell receptor beta chains listed below, sequenced in a study of blood T cell repertoires in COVID-19. Assay used: immunoSEQ multiplex PCR; TCRdb lists only in-frame clones, some missing. This table has roughly 180,000 clones, roughly 83% appearing once. Sequenced sample: PBMCs or T cells enriched from blood (not recorded which). The receptor set was obtained from a woman between 50 and 59 years old who had recovered from COVID-19.

The chain has TRBV13 and TRBJ1-6, with D perhaps matching TRBD1 (6 bases). The CDR3 totals 20 residues. V was cut by 0 bases and J by 0 bases, with 18 bases left in between. CDR1 is PRHDT and CDR2 is FYEKMQ in the germline V gene (reference sequence). The CDR3 DNA sequence: TGTGCCAGCAGCTTAGGCCGGAGGACAGAACTTAGCTCCTATAATTCACCCCTCCACTTT. This sequence encodes CASSLGRRTELSSYNSPLHF.

This clone was recorded once. The rearrangement links TRBV10-3 to TRBJ2-1; D is unclear. The V end was cut by 1 base, the J end by 8 bases, with 9 bases between. Germline V gene sequence: CDR1 ENHRY, CDR2 SYGVKD. CDR3 size: 13 residues. The CDR3 DNA reads TGTGCCATCAGTGAGTTACTGGTCGATGAGCAGTTCTTC. Its protein product is CAISELLVDEQFF.

The chain uses TRBV19 and TRBJ1-5, with D tentatively TRBD1 (5 bases). The CDR3 totals 15 residues. V lost 2 bases and J lost 7, with 15 bases in between. CDR1 is LNHDA and CDR2 is SQIVND in the germline V gene (reference sequence). The CDR3 DNA reads as TGTGCCAGTAGTATATCAGCGGGGGGTAGGCAGCCCCAGCATTTT. Protein product: CASSISAGGRQPQHF. The complete variable domain, with remaining parts taken from reference TRBV19 and TRBJ1-5, reads DGGITQSPKYLFRKEGQNVTLSCEQNLNHDAMYWYRQDPGQGLRLIYYSQIVNDFQKGDIAEGYSVSREKKESFPLTVTSAQKNPTAFYLCASSISAGGRQPQHFGDGTRLSIL.

The chain combines TRBV7-2 with TRBJ1-5, with TRBD1 matching 7 bases. CDR1 SGHTA and CDR2 FQGNSA come from the germline V gene. V dropped 4 bases and J dropped 7; count of bases not matched to a gene: 13. CDR3 length: 16 amino acids. For the CDR3, the DNA is TGTGCCAGCAGCTCCACCTCTACAGGGGCTCAGCAGCCCCAGCATTTT. Translation gives CASSSTSTGAQQPQHF. The whole variable domain, remainder taken from reference TRBV7-2 and TRBJ1-5, is GAGVSQSPSNKVTEKGKDVELRCDPISGHTALYWYRQSLGQGLEFLIYFQGNSAPDKSGLPSDRFSAERTGGSVSTLTIQRTQQEDSAVYLCASSSTSTGAQQPQHFGDGTRLSIL.

This clone has only a few counts. The rearrangement joins TRBV7-9 to TRBJ1-3; D call uncertain. The CDR3 loop spans 14 amino acids. The V end lost 11 bases, the J end lost 0 bases, and 14 bases lay between the germline ends. Germline V gene sequence: CDR1 SEHNR, CDR2 FQNEAQ (reference sequence). The CDR3 coding sequence is TGTGCCTCAAGAGGCTTCGACTCTGGAAACACCATATATTTT. Its protein product is CASRGFDSGNTIYF.

The chain uses TRBV30 and TRBJ2-3, with 13 positions matching TRBD2. Germline CDR1 GTSNPN, CDR2 SVGIG (reference sequence). There are 15 residues in the CDR3. V gave up 3 bases and J gave up 2 bases; unmatched junction bases: 2. This CDR3 is CAWRGLAGLTDTQYF. CDR3 nucleotide sequence: TGTGCCTGGAGGGGACTAGCGGGACTCACAGATACGCAGTATTTT.

To note about this clone: One junction end does not reproduce the germline sequence, and a read error may be involved. The CDR3 bases are TGTGCCAGCAGCTTGGCAGGGGGCAAGCAGCCCCAGCATTTT. As protein: CASSLAGGKQPQHF. The chain uses TRBV13 and TRBJ1-5; 8 bases align to TRBD1. The germline V gene encodes CDR1 PRHDT and CDR2 FYEKMQ (reference sequence). The length of the CDR3 is 14 residues. Combining the CDR3 with reference TRBV13 and TRBJ1-5 gives the whole variable domain AAGVIQSPRHLIKEKRETATLKCYPIPRHDTVYWYQQGPGQDPQFLISFYEKMQSDKGSIPDRFSAQQFSDYHSELNMSSLELGDSALYFCASSLAGGKQPQHFGDGTRLSIL.

J is TRBJ2-4 and V is TRBV4-1; TRBD1 aligns across 8 bases. From germline, CDR1 is MGHRA and CDR2 YSYEKL. The V segment lost 1 base and the J segment 0 bases; nucleotides outside the gene matches: 11. This CDR3 spans 19 amino acids. The CDR3, as DNA: TGCGCCAGCAGCCAAGGCCTCCGACAGGGGCCACTAGCCAAAAACATTCAGTACTTC. Encoded protein: CASSQGLRQGPLAKNIQYF.

J is TRBJ1-5 and V is TRBV2; no firm D call. The CDR3 length is 15 residues. Germline loops: CDR1 SNHLY, CDR2 FYNNEI. Trimming took off 1 base at V and 0 bases at J, with 7 bases between the two ends. CDR3 DNA: TGTGCCAGCAGTGAAGGTCAATCTAGCAATCAGCCCCAGCATTTT. Its protein product is CASSEGQSSNQPQHF.

The CDR3 DNA follows: TGTGCCAGCACCCACAACGCAGGCTACAATGAGCAGTTCTTC. Residues: CASTHNAGYNEQFF. This chain connects TRBV11-2 to TRBJ2-1; D is undetermined. This CDR3 contains 14 residues. Germline CDR1 and CDR2: SGHAT and FQNNGV. V dropped 7 bases and J dropped 3 bases, with 13 bases sitting between them.

The V call is TRBV11-2, the J call TRBJ2-3; 7 bases match TRBD1. V gave up 5 bases and J gave up 2 bases; unmatched junction bases: 7. This CDR3 is 15 amino acids long. CDR1 SGHAT and CDR2 FQNNGV come from the germline V gene. The CDR3 nucleotides read TGTGCCAGCAGCCGTAGACAGGGAGCCACAGATACGCAGTATTTT. It codes for CASSRRQGATDTQYF.

The V gene is TRBV5-4, the J gene TRBJ2-5; D may be TRBD2 (6 bases). Germline V gene data show CDR1 as SGHNT and CDR2 as YYREEE (reference sequence). The length of the CDR3 is 14 residues. Trimming left V 4 bases short and J 4 bases short, with 14 bases between. The CDR3: CASSAGTLPETQYF. CDR3 bases: TGTGCCAGCAGCGCGGGGACCCTCCCAGAGACCCAGTACTTC.

The chain couples TRBV11-3 to TRBJ2-5, with 15 nucleotides matching TRBD2. This CDR3 contains 17 residues. Germline V CDR1 and CDR2: SGHNT, YENEEA. J gave up 4 bases and V 3 bases, and 6 bases lay outside the gene matches. The DNA for the CDR3 is TGTGCCAGCAGCTTTGGGACTAGCGGGGGGCCGGGAGAGACCCAGTACTTC. Its translation is CASSFGTSGGPGETQYF.

The V call is TRBV7-9, the J call TRBJ1-2; 7 bases line up with TRBD1. Germline CDR1 SEHNR, CDR2 FQNEAQ (reference sequence). The CDR3 consists of 14 residues. Trimming removed 5 bases from V and 0 bases from J; junction bases left unmatched: 3. The CDR3 DNA reads TGTGCCAGCAGCGGGGACAGATCTAACTATGGCTACACCTTC. Protein: CASSGDRSNYGYTF.

This clone has only a few counts. The chain is built from TRBV28 and TRBJ1-4; D is ambiguous. This CDR3 is built from 17 residues. Trimming took off 2 bases at V and 1 base at J, with 14 bases between the two ends. From germline, CDR1 is MDHEN and CDR2 SYDVKM. This CDR3 reads CASSLGYASGTNEKLFF. CDR3 in DNA: TGTGCCAGCAGTTTAGGATACGCGTCAGGAACTAATGAAAAACTGTTTTTT.

The chain uses TRBV7-3 and TRBJ1-5; 7 bases agree with TRBD1. Germline values: CDR1 SGHTA, CDR2 FQGTGA. This CDR3 spans 15 amino acids. Trimming at V came to 6 bases and at J to 4 bases, leaving 9 bases not matched to a gene. The CDR3 region has the DNA TGTGCCAGCAGTCCGAAGGGACAGCGTAATCAGCCCCAGCATTTT. This translates into CASSPKGQRNQPQHF.

The chain couples TRBV11-3 to TRBJ1-6; no clear D. The ends were cut back, 3 bases at V and 8 bases at J, with 8 bases in the middle. The CDR3 runs to 13 residues. CDR1 is SGHNT and CDR2 is YENEEA in the germline V gene. CDR3 nucleotides: TGTGCCAGCAGCTTTATGGGAGATTCACCCCTCCACTTT. Amino acid sequence: CASSFMGDSPLHF.

V and J are TRBV7-2 and TRBJ1-2, with TRBD1 matching 7 bases. This CDR3 is built from 16 residues. CDR1 is SGHTA and CDR2 is FQGNSA in the germline V gene. V lost 7 bases and J lost 0; bases outside the gene matches: 11. The CDR3 nucleotides are TGTGCCAGCAAGGAACAGGGGCCTGGAGCTAACTATGGCTACACCTTC. The encoded protein is CASKEQGPGANYGYTF.

This rearrangement joins TRBV5-1 to TRBJ1-1; 9 positions agree with TRBD1. V shed 8 bases and J 4 bases; nucleotides not matched to a gene: 12. CDR1 is SGHRS and CDR2 is YFSETQ in the germline V gene. This CDR3 is 15 amino acids long. As DNA, the CDR3 is TGCGCCAGGGATCCGGGGGGACAGGGCTCCACTGAAGCTTTCTTT. Amino acids: CARDPGGQGSTEAFF.

V usage is TRBV20-1 and J usage is TRBJ1-2; D is unclear. The germline V gene encodes CDR1 DFQATT and CDR2 SNEGSKA (reference sequence). CDR3 length: 11 residues. This chain's CDR3 is CSITGGGAYTF. The CDR3 nucleotides read TGCAGCATAACGGGAGGTGGCGCCTACACCTTC.

The CDR3 region is CATQETGGSTEAFF. DNA of the CDR3: TGTGCCACTCAAGAGACAGGGGGGAGCACTGAAGCTTTCTTT. The V call is TRBV24-1, the J call TRBJ1-1, with TRBD1 matching over 9 bases. V shed 10 bases and J 4 bases; nucleotides not matched to a gene: 9. The CDR3 spans 14 residues. CDR1 and CDR2 (germline): KGHDR, SFDVKD.

The CDR3 protein is CASSLAGTEYEQYV. For the CDR3, the DNA is TGTGCCAGCAGCTTAGCCGGGACAGAGTACGAGCAGTACGTC. The chain is built from TRBV7-2 and TRBJ2-7, with 7 bases matching TRBD1. The germline gives CDR1 SGHTA, CDR2 FQGNSA. The junction had 3 bases not matched to a gene; V was cut back by 0 bases and J by 4 bases. This CDR3 region has 14 residues.

This chain connects TRBV15 to TRBJ2-2; 12 bases agree with TRBD1. This CDR3 is 16 amino acids long. V was pared by 1 base and J by 7 bases, with 4 bases of the junction left unmatched. Germline CDR1 and CDR2: LNHNV and YYDKDF (reference sequence). Here the CDR3 DNA reads TGTGCCACCAGCAGAGGGGGACAGGGGGCTAACGGGGAGCTGTTTTTT. Its protein product is CATSRGGQGANGELFF.